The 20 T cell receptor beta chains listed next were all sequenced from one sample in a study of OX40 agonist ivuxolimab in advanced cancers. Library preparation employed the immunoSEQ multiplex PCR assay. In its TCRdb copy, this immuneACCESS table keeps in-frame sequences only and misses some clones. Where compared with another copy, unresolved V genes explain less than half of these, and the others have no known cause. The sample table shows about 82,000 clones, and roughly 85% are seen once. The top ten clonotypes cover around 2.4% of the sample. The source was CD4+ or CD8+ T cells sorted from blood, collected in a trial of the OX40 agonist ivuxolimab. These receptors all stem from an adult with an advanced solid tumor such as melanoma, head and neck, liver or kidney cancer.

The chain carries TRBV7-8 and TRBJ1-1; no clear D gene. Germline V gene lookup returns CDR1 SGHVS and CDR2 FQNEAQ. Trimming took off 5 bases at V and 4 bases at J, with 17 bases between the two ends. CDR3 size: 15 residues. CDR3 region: CASSPRWGRSTEAFF. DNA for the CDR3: TGTGCCAGCAGCCCAAGATGGGGTAGGTCCACTGAAGCTTTCTTT.

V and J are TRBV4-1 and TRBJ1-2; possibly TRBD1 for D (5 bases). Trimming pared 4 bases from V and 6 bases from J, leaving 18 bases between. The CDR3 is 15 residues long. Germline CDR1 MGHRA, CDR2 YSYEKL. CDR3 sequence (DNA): TGCGCCAGCAGCCCCCGGGGCCGGGGAATAAATGGCTACACCTTC. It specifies CASSPRGRGINGYTF.

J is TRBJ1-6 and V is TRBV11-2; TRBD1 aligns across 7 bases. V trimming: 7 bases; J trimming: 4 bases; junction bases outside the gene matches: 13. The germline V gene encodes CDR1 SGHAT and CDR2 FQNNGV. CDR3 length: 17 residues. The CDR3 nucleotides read TGTGCCAGCACCTCCATAGACAGGGCCCTTTATAATTCACCCCTCCACTTT. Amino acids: CASTSIDRALYNSPLHF.

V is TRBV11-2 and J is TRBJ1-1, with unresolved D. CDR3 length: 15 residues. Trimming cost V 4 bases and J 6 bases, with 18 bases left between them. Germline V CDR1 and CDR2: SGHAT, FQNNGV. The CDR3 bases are TGTGCCAGCAGCTCCCCCCGGACCTTAGGCCCTGAAGCTTTCTTT. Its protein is CASSSPRTLGPEAFF. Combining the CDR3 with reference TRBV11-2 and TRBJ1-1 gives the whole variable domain EAGVAQSPRYKIIEKRQSVAFWCNPISGHATLYWYQQILGQGPKLLIQFQNNGVVDDSQLPKDRFSAERLKGVDSTLKIQPAKLEDSAVYLCASSSPRTLGPEAFFGQGTRLTVV.

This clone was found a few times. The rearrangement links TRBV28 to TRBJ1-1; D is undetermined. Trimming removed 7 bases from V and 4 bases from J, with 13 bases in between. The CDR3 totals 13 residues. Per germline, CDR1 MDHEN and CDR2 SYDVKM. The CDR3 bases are TGTGCCAGCATGGTGGGGTGGCCCACTGAAGCTTTCTTT. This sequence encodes CASMVGWPTEAFF.

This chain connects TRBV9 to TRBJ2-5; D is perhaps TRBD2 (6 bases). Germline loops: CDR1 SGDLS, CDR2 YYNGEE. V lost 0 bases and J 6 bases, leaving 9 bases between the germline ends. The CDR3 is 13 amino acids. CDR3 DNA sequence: TGTGCCAGCAGCGTAGACGGAGGGAAGACCCAGTACTTC. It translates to CASSVDGGKTQYF.

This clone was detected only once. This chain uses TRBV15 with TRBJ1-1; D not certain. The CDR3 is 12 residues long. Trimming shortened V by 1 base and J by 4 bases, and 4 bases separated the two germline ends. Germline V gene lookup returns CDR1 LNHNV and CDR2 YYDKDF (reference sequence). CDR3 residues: CATSRVGTEAFF. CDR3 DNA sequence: TGTGCCACCAGCAGAGTCGGCACTGAAGCTTTCTTT.

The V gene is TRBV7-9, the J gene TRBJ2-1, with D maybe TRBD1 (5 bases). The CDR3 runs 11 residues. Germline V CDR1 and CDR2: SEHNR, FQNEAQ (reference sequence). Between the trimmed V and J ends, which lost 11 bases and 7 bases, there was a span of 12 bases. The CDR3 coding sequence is TGTGCCTCCCAAAAGGGGAATGAGCAGTTCTTC. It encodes CASQKGNEQFF.

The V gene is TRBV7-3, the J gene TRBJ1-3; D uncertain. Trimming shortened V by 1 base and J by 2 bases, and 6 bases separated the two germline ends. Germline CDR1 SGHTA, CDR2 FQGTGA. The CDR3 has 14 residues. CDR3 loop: CASSLRGTGNTIYF. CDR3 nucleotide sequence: TGTGCCAGCAGCTTAAGAGGGACTGGAAACACCATATATTTT.

The CDR3 coding sequence is TGTGCCAGCAGCTTCGCCTCCAGGGGGTCCATTCAGTACTTC. This encodes CASSFASRGSIQYF. The genes are TRBV7-2 and TRBJ2-4, with 7 positions matching TRBD1. The CDR3 length is 14 residues. CDR1 is SGHTA, CDR2 FQGNSA, per germline. The ends lost 3 bases at V and 9 bases at J; junction bases unmatched: 8.

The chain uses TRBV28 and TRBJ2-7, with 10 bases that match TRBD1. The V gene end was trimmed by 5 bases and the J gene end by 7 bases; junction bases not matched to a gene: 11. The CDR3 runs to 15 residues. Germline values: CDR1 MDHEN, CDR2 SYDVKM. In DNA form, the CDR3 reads TGTGCCAGCAGTCAACCTGGGACAGGGGTAAGTGAGCAGTACTTC. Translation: CASSQPGTGVSEQYF. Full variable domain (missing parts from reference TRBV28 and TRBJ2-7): DVKVTQSSRYLVKRTGEKVFLECVQDMDHENMFWYRQDPGLGLRLIYFSYDVKMKEKGDIPEGYSVSREKKERFSLILESASTNQTSMYLCASSQPGTGVSEQYFGPGTRLTVT.

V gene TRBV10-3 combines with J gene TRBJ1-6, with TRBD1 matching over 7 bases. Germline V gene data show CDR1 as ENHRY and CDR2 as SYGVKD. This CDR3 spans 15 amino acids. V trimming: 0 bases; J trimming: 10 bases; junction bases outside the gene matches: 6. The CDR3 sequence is CAISESGRGLSPLHF. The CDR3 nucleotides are TGTGCCATCAGTGAGTCGGGTAGGGGGCTATCACCCCTCCACTTT.

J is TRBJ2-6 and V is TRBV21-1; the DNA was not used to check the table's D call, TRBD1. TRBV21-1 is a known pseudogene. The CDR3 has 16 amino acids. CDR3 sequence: CASSKTAPSGANVLTF. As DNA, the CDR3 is TGTGCCAGCAGCAAGACAGCCCCCTCTGGGGCCAACGTCCTGACTTTC.

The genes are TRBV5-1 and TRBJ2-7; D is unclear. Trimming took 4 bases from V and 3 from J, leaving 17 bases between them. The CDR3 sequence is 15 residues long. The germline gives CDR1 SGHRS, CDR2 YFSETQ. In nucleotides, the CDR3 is TGCGCCAGCAGCATATCGGTCGTGGCCCACTACGAGCAGTACTTC. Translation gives CASSISVVAHYEQYF.

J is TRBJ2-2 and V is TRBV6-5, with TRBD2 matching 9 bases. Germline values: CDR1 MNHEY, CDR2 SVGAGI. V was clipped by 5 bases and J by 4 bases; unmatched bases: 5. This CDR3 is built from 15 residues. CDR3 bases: TGTGCCAGCAGTACTGCGGGGGGGCGCACCGGGGAGCTGTTTTTT. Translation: CASSTAGGRTGELFF.

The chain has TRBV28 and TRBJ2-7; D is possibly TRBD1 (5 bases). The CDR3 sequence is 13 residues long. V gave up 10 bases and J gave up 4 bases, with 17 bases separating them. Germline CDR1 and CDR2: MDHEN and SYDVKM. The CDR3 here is CATLLRGGYEQYF. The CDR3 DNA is TGTGCCACCTTACTAAGGGGTGGGTACGAGCAGTACTTC.

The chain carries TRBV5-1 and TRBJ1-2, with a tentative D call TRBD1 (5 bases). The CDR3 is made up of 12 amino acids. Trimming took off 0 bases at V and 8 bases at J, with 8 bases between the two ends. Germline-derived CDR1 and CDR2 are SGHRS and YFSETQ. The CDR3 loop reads CASSLDRTGYTF. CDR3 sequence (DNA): TGCGCCAGCAGCTTGGACAGGACCGGCTACACCTTC.

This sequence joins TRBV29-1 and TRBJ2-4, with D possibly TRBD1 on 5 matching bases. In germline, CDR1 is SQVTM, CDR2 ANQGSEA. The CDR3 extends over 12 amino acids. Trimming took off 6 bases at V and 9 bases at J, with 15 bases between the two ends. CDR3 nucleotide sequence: TGCAGCGTCGCGATAGGGGTTGGCATTCAGTACTTC. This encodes CSVAIGVGIQYF.

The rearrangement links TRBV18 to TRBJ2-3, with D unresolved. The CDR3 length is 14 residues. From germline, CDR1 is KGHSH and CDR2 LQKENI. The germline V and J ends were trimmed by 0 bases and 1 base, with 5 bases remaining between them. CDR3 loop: CASSPPAGTDTQYF. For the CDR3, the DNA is TGTGCCAGCTCACCACCGGCAGGCACAGATACGCAGTATTTT.

CDR3 loop: CAWKRWLAGGDETQYF. The CDR3 nucleotides read TGTGCCTGGAAACGCTGGCTAGCGGGGGGGGACGAGACCCAGTACTTC. The chain employs TRBV30 and TRBJ2-5; TRBD2 agrees at 12 bases. The germline gives CDR1 GTSNPN, CDR2 SVGIG (reference sequence). Trimming cost V 4 bases and J 5 bases; bases outside gene matches: 11. This CDR3 contains 16 residues.